Following are 5 T cell receptor beta chains from one sample sequenced in a study of blood T cells in healthy people across ages. Primed by a sample-barcoded 5' primer and a J-beta primer mix, a second PCR proceeded for 7 to 11 cycles. TCRdb passed the 5' RACE reads through MiXCR, listing each CDR3 protein once. Of about 1,800,000 distinct CDR3 sequences in the sample, 28% were seen once. The sample was blood. Receptors originate from a woman in her thirties in good health.

This clonotype was counted only a few times. V and J are TRBV10-3 and TRBJ2-3; 7 bases map to TRBD2. The CDR3 contains 17 residues. Germline CDR1 and CDR2: ENHRY and SYGVKD. V lost 5 bases to trimming and J lost 5 bases; unmatched junction nucleotides: 16. In DNA, the CDR3 is TGTGCCATCAGTCCCACCGATGGAGGGGAGGGCAGAGATACGCAGTATTTT. Translation gives CAISPTDGGEGRDTQYF.

This clonotype was counted between two and nine times. The chain combines TRBV6-1 with TRBJ1-1; unclear D gene. The V end lost 6 bases, the J end lost 1 base, and 9 bases lay between the germline ends. The germline V gene has CDR1 MNHNS and CDR2 SASEGT. There are 13 residues in the CDR3. The CDR3 coding sequence is TGTGCCAGCAGCCCGGTACAGAACACTGAAGCTTTCTTT. It is translated as CASSPVQNTEAFF.

The chain joins TRBV9 to TRBJ1-5; no reliable D call. Germline CDR1 reads SGDLS; CDR2 reads YYNGEE. The CDR3 contains 16 residues. V lost 0 bases, J lost 0 bases, and 10 bases lay in between. The CDR3 is CASSVDEGYSNQPQHF. CDR3 nucleotides: TGTGCCAGCAGCGTAGATGAGGGCTATAGCAATCAGCCCCAGCATTTT.

This sequence joins TRBV2 and TRBJ2-1; 10 positions match TRBD2. Germline CDR1 and CDR2: SNHLY and FYNNEI. There are 15 residues in the CDR3. J gave up 2 bases and V 5 bases, and 3 bases lay outside the gene matches. CDR3 DNA sequence: TGTGCCAGCAGTAAACTAGCGGGAACCTACAATGAGCAGTTCTTC. This translates into CASSKLAGTYNEQFF.

The chain is built from TRBV6-5 and TRBJ2-3, with 12 bases lining up with TRBD2. Germline CDR1 is MNHEY and CDR2 is SVGAGI. With 6 bases clipped from V and 3 bases from J, the junction kept 4 bases outside the gene matches. The CDR3 has 15 residues. CDR3 sequence: CASRMTSGGTDTQYF. The DNA of the CDR3 is TGTGCCAGCAGGATGACTAGCGGGGGTACAGATACGCAGTATTTT.